These 16 T cell receptor beta chains share one sample of origin, sequenced in a study of T cell responses to AZD1222 COVID-19 vaccine. Repertoires were generated with immunoSEQ multiplex PCR, while TCRdb's copy carries only in-frame clones and drops some. The sample consists of about 100,000 clones, 88% of them appearing once. The source material was peripheral blood, sampled on day 0 of AZD1222 vaccination. These receptors were obtained from an adult in good health.

The chain uses TRBV30 and TRBJ2-6; D might be TRBD2 (5 bases). Germline loops: CDR1 GTSNPN, CDR2 SVGIG (reference sequence). The CDR3 is 18 residues long. V shed 3 bases and J shed 0 bases, with 18 bases lying between them. The CDR3 protein is CAWSAVRTLASGANVLTF. The CDR3 DNA reads as TGTGCCTGGAGCGCGGTGAGGACTCTCGCCTCTGGGGCCAACGTCCTGACTTTC.

The chain combines TRBV4-1 with TRBJ2-1; 9 bases align to TRBD1. Germline assignment: CDR1 MGHRA and CDR2 YSYEKL. The CDR3 covers 15 residues. V lost 2 bases to trimming and J lost 5 bases; unmatched junction nucleotides: 4. The CDR3 protein is CASSQTGGKNNEQFF. The CDR3, as DNA: TGCGCCAGCAGCCAAACAGGGGGCAAAAACAATGAGCAGTTCTTC.

The chain is built from TRBV4-2 and TRBJ2-7; possible D gene TRBD2, 6 bases. Germline V gene sequence: CDR1 LGHNA, CDR2 YNFKEQ. This CDR3 is 16 amino acids long. Trimming took 0 bases from V and 3 from J, leaving 15 bases between them. CDR3 nucleotides: TGTGCCAGCAGCCAAGATCGGGACTTGACGAGCTACGAGCAGTACTTC. Residues: CASSQDRDLTSYEQYF.

This clone was observed once. The rearrangement uses TRBV27 and TRBJ1-1; D perhaps matches TRBD1 (6 bases). Germline V gene lookup returns CDR1 MNHEY and CDR2 SMNVEV (reference sequence). Trimming took off 4 bases at V and 5 bases at J, with 26 bases between the two ends. The CDR3 totals 18 residues. DNA for the CDR3: TGTGCCAGCAGTTCCCACAGGGTGCTTCCCCCTCAAGGGACTGAAGCTTTCTTT. Translated, it gives CASSSHRVLPPQGTEAFF.

V and J are TRBV2 and TRBJ1-1; no clear D gene. The CDR3 runs to 11 residues. Germline V gene sequence: CDR1 SNHLY, CDR2 FYNNEI. V gave up 4 bases and J gave up 7 bases, with 7 bases separating them. CDR3 in DNA: TGTGCCAGCAGTGCTAGACATGAAGCTTTCTTT. This gives the protein CASSARHEAFF.

V and J are TRBV7-9 and TRBJ1-6; TRBD1 agrees at 10 bases. The CDR3 is 14 residues long. Germline loops: CDR1 SEHNR, CDR2 FQNEAQ (reference sequence). Trimming took 5 bases from V and 11 from J; bases not matched to a gene: 6. CDR3 sequence (DNA): TGTGCCAGCAGCCAAGGGACAGGGGAAACACCCCTCCACTTT. Amino acid sequence: CASSQGTGETPLHF.

The CDR3 loop is CASNADRGTDTQYF. Here the CDR3 DNA reads TGTGCCAGCAACGCGGACAGGGGGACAGATACGCAGTATTTT. The V call is TRBV2, the J call TRBJ2-3; 10 positions match TRBD1. CDR1 is SNHLY and CDR2 is FYNNEI in the germline V gene. With 7 bases clipped from V and 3 bases from J, the junction kept 4 bases outside the gene matches. This CDR3 is built from 14 residues.

V and J are TRBV11-1 and TRBJ2-1; weak D call: TRBD2 (5 bases). CDR1 and CDR2 (germline): SGHAT, FQDESV (reference sequence). Trimming shortened V by 1 base and J by 0 bases, and 7 bases separated the two germline ends. This CDR3 region has 15 residues. The CDR3 loop is CASSLGGSSYNEQFF. In DNA form, the CDR3 reads TGTGCCAGCAGCTTAGGAGGGAGCTCCTACAATGAGCAGTTCTTC.

J is TRBJ2-7 and V is TRBV7-9; D is unresolved. Per germline, CDR1 SEHNR and CDR2 FQNEAQ (reference sequence). Trimming removed 4 bases from V and 6 bases from J, with 19 bases in between. The CDR3 is 15 residues long. The CDR3 region has the DNA TGTGCCAGCAGCTCCCCCCAGTTGCTACGCGGCGAGCAGTACTTC. Translation gives CASSSPQLLRGEQYF.

The CDR3 DNA sequence: TGCGCCAGCAGCCAAGCGGCAGGGGGAGGAAACACCATATATTTT. It translates to CASSQAAGGGNTIYF. The chain is built from TRBV4-1 and TRBJ1-3; 7 positions agree with TRBD1. CDR3 length: 15 residues. CDR1 and CDR2 (germline): MGHRA, YSYEKL. V shed 1 base, J shed 4 bases, and the junction held 4 bases outside the gene matches.

The rearrangement uses TRBV19 and TRBJ1-5; D might be TRBD1 (6 bases). The ends were cut back, 10 bases at V and 4 bases at J, with 14 bases in the middle. The CDR3 contains 13 residues. Germline lookup yields CDR1 LNHDA and CDR2 SQIVND (reference sequence). CDR3 region: CATRGAANQPQHF. The CDR3 nucleotides read TGTGCCACCCGGGGGGCAGCTAATCAGCCCCAGCATTTT.

J is TRBJ1-2 and V is TRBV30; 7 nucleotides match TRBD1. V lost 5 bases and J lost 4; bases outside the gene matches: 13. This CDR3 is 15 amino acids long. The germline CDR1 and CDR2 sequences are GTSNPN and SVGIG (reference sequence). Here the CDR3 DNA reads TGTGCCTGGGCCAGACAGGGCCATCGGGGCTATGGCTACACCTTC. Translated, it gives CAWARQGHRGYGYTF.

V gene TRBV9 combines with J gene TRBJ2-3, with D possibly being TRBD1 or TRBD2 (5 bases each). Trimming pared 0 bases from V and 5 bases from J, leaving 16 bases between. Germline CDR1 reads SGDLS; CDR2 reads YYNGEE. The length of the CDR3 is 16 residues. The CDR3: CASSVEGFGAGDTQYF. Here the CDR3 DNA reads TGTGCCAGCAGCGTAGAGGGCTTCGGGGCAGGAGATACGCAGTATTTT.

This sequence joins TRBV6-2 or TRBV6-3 and TRBJ1-5; a possible D gene is TRBD1 (5 bases). This CDR3 has 15 amino acids. The V gene's germline CDR1 is MNHEY and CDR2 SVGEGT. V lost 3 bases and J 2 bases, leaving 11 bases between the germline ends. The CDR3 DNA follows: TGTGCCAGCAGTTATCAGGGATTCGGCAATCAGCCCCAGCATTTT. It encodes CASSYQGFGNQPQHF.

The chain links TRBV7-2 to TRBJ1-2; D is ambiguous. Germline CDR1 is SGHTA and CDR2 is FQGNSA. The CDR3 is 15 amino acids. Between the trimmed V and J ends, which lost 9 bases and 6 bases, there was a span of 23 bases. CDR3 residues: CASMEFVGGSDGYTF. In DNA form, the CDR3 reads TGTGCCAGTATGGAGTTTGTGGGCGGCTCGGATGGCTACACCTTC.

The chain couples TRBV19 to TRBJ1-5; D ambiguous. Trimming left V 6 bases short and J 3 bases short, with 15 bases between. Germline-derived CDR1 and CDR2 are LNHDA and SQIVND (reference sequence). CDR3 length equals 15 residues. In nucleotides, the CDR3 is TGTGCCAGTAGCACCCTGGGATACTCCAATCAGCCCCAGCATTTT. As protein: CASSTLGYSNQPQHF.